The 8 T cell receptor beta chains reported below all come from one sample, sequenced in a study of blood T cell repertoires in COVID-19. Libraries were prepared by immunoSEQ multiplex PCR; TCRdb keeps only in-frame clonotypes and omits some of them. The data contain 65,000 or so clones, around 84% of them seen just once; the ten biggest clones take up approximately 0.83%. Sequencing used peripheral blood. The receptors stem from a woman in her seventies with acute or convalescent COVID-19.

CDR3 region: CASNEDSNEQFF. Written as DNA, the CDR3 is TGTGCCAGCAATGAGGACAGCAATGAGCAGTTCTTC. The chain uses TRBV28 and TRBJ2-1; tentative D call: TRBD1 (6 bases). V lost 7 bases and J 6 bases, leaving 10 bases between the germline ends. Germline assignment: CDR1 MDHEN and CDR2 SYDVKM. This CDR3 has 12 amino acids.

V usage is TRBV4-3 and J usage is TRBJ2-7; 9 nucleotides match TRBD1. Germline loops: CDR1 LGHNA, CDR2 YSLEER. The ends lost 1 base at V and 7 bases at J; junction bases unmatched: 5. CDR3 length: 14 amino acids. The CDR3 DNA reads TGCGCCAGCAGCCAAGGACAGGGGGGGGGAGAGCAGTACTTC. As protein: CASSQGQGGGEQYF.

The chain has TRBV27 and TRBJ2-5; 9 bases are a match to TRBD2. Per germline, CDR1 MNHEY and CDR2 SMNVEV (reference sequence). The CDR3 spans 14 residues. The V gene end was trimmed by 3 bases and the J gene end by 5 bases; junction bases not matched to a gene: 4. CDR3 region: CASSFAGGRETQYF. The CDR3 DNA reads as TGTGCCAGCAGTTTCGCGGGGGGGCGGGAGACCCAGTACTTC.

This clone has only one observation. This chain uses TRBV7-9 with TRBJ2-1; TRBD2 agrees at 7 bases. Per germline, CDR1 SEHNR and CDR2 FQNEAQ (reference sequence). The CDR3 extends over 13 amino acids. The V gene end was trimmed by 3 bases and the J gene end by 10 bases; junction bases not matched to a gene: 6. CDR3 sequence reads: CASSLLQGGEQFF. DNA for the CDR3: TGTGCCAGCAGCTTGCTGCAGGGAGGGGAGCAGTTCTTC.

V gene TRBV6-5 combines with J gene TRBJ1-6; TRBD1 matches 9 bases. Germline V gene data show CDR1 as MNHEY and CDR2 as SVGAGI. The trim removed 3 bases at V and 6 bases at J, leaving 6 bases unmatched. The CDR3 has 16 residues. CDR3 DNA: TGTGCCAGCAGTTATTCGGACAGGGGTTTTAATTCACCCCTCCACTTT. Translation gives CASSYSDRGFNSPLHF.

The chain has TRBV7-2 and TRBJ2-1; TRBD2 agrees at 7 bases. With V trimmed by 1 base and J by 8 bases, 8 bases remained unmatched. CDR1 and CDR2 from the germline V gene are SGHTA and FQGNSA. The CDR3 extends over 15 amino acids. The CDR3 DNA follows: TGTGCCAGCAGCTTAGTTCGTGGGGGGGGTTATGAGCAGTTCTTC. Its protein is CASSLVRGGGYEQFF.

This clone turned up a few times. The chain employs TRBV12-3 or TRBV12-4 and TRBJ1-1; D is unclear. V gave up 0 bases and J gave up 5 bases, with 7 bases separating them. CDR3 length: 13 residues. DNA for the CDR3: TGTGCCAGCAGTTTAGCGCCGGGGACTGAAGCTTTCTTT. Its protein product is CASSLAPGTEAFF.

The chain combines TRBV12-3 or TRBV12-4 with TRBJ2-1; D is ambiguous. There are 13 residues in the CDR3. V was pared by 1 base and J by 10 bases, with 11 bases between. Here the CDR3 reads CASSLGTGREQFF. CDR3 nucleotide sequence: TGTGCCAGCAGTTTAGGTACTGGGCGAGAGCAGTTCTTC.